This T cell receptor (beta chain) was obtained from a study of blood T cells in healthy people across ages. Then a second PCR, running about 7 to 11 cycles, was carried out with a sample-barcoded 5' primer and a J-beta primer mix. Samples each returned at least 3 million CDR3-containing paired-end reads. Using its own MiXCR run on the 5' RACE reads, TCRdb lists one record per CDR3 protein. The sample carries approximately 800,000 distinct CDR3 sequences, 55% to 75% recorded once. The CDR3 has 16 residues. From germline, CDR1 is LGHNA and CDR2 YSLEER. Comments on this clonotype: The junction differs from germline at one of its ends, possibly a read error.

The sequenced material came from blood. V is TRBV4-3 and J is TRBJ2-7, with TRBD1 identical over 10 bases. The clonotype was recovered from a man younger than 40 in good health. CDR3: CACSQNLRDRGNEQYF. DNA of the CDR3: TGCGCCTGCAGCCAAAATCTCCGGGACAGGGGAAACGAGCAGTACTTC.